The 18 T cell receptor beta chains presented below share a single source sample, sequenced in a study of T cell changes during pregnancy in multiple sclerosis. The repertoire was sequenced with immunoSEQ multiplex PCR; TCRdb's copy has only in-frame clones and lacks some. Here the sample spans about 70,000 clones, around nine tenths being singletons. The material sequenced was CD4+ T cells from peripheral blood mononuclear cells, taken after pregnancy. All receptors derive from a female donor with multiple sclerosis, enrolled in a pregnancy study.

The chain employs TRBV19 and TRBJ2-1; 8 positions match TRBD1. The CDR3 is made up of 14 amino acids. Trimming took 5 bases from V and 5 from J; bases not matched to a gene: 5. In germline, CDR1 is LNHDA, CDR2 SQIVND (reference sequence). DNA for the CDR3: TGTGCCAGTAGTCCGACAGGGGTCAACAATGAGCAGTTCTTC. Encoded protein: CASSPTGVNNEQFF.

The chain couples TRBV19 to TRBJ1-5, with TRBD1 identical over 8 bases. V shed 6 bases and J 5 bases; nucleotides not matched to a gene: 6. This CDR3 has 14 residues. Germline V gene lookup returns CDR1 LNHDA and CDR2 SQIVND (reference sequence). CDR3 sequence (DNA): TGTGCCAGTAGAAAGGACAGGGAGGATCAGCCCCAGCATTTT. It is translated as CASRKDREDQPQHF.

This chain links TRBV28 with TRBJ1-5; no reliable D call. The V end was cut by 5 bases, the J end by 4 bases, with 9 bases between. Germline V gene sequence: CDR1 MDHEN, CDR2 SYDVKM. The CDR3 spans 13 residues. The CDR3 protein is CASSPARNQPQHF. The DNA for the CDR3 is TGTGCCAGCAGTCCCGCCAGAAATCAGCCCCAGCATTTT.

This CDR3 reads CASSASSTEPSYEQYF. The CDR3 DNA follows: TGTGCCAGCAGCGCCTCCTCGACGGAGCCCTCCTACGAGCAGTACTTC. This rearrangement joins TRBV7-2 to TRBJ2-7; D remains ambiguous. The germline V gene has CDR1 SGHTA and CDR2 FQGNSA. This CDR3 has 16 amino acids. V was cut by 5 bases and J by 0 bases, with 17 bases left in between.

The chain employs TRBV5-6 and TRBJ2-2, with 15 bases fitting TRBD2. The CDR3 is 16 residues long. CDR1 SGHDT and CDR2 YYEEEE come from the germline V gene. Trimming took 5 bases from V and 5 from J; bases not matched to a gene: 4. The CDR3 sequence is CASRGLAGGGTGELFF. The CDR3 DNA is TGTGCCAGCAGGGGACTAGCGGGAGGAGGGACCGGGGAGCTGTTTTTT.

This rearrangement joins TRBV6-1 to TRBJ1-1; 10 nucleotides line up with TRBD1. V was pared by 2 bases and J by 11 bases, with 5 bases of the junction left unmatched. Germline CDR1 and CDR2: MNHNS and SASEGT. This CDR3 spans 13 amino acids. The CDR3 here is CASSELGTGVAFF. CDR3 DNA sequence: TGTGCCAGCAGTGAATTAGGGACAGGGGTCGCTTTCTTT.

The CDR3 DNA follows: TGCAGCGTTGGGGGGACAGGGGGCATTGAGCAGTTCTTC. Its translation is CSVGGTGGIEQFF. This chain links TRBV29-1 with TRBJ2-1; 12 bases fit TRBD1. Germline CDR1 reads SQVTM; CDR2 reads ANQGSEA. The ends lost 4 bases at V and 9 bases at J; junction bases unmatched: 4. The CDR3 has 13 amino acids.

This clone was observed a handful of times. J is TRBJ2-7 and V is TRBV2; possible D gene TRBD1, 5 bases. Germline assignment: CDR1 SNHLY and CDR2 FYNNEI. This CDR3 region has 13 residues. Trimming left V 3 bases short and J 2 bases short, with 8 bases between. As DNA, the CDR3 is TGTGCCAGCAGTGAGACAGTCCCCTACGAGCAGTACTTC. This encodes CASSETVPYEQYF.

V usage is TRBV7-8 and J usage is TRBJ2-5; D gene unclear. The CDR3 is 12 residues long. V lost 5 bases and J lost 0, with 4 bases in between. From germline, CDR1 is SGHVS and CDR2 FQNEAQ. As DNA, the CDR3 is TGTGCCAGCAGCCGTAACCAAGAGACCCAGTACTTC. Translation gives CASSRNQETQYF.

This rearrangement joins TRBV7-8 to TRBJ1-1, with D tentatively TRBD1 (6 bases). V dropped 3 bases and J dropped 5 bases, with 7 bases sitting between them. CDR1 and CDR2 (germline): SGHVS, FQNEAQ. This CDR3 is built from 12 residues. In nucleotides, the CDR3 is TGTGCCAGCAGCTTCGGACAGACTGAAGCTTTCTTT. It codes for CASSFGQTEAFF.

V is TRBV6-6 and J is TRBJ1-6; 10 bases are a match to TRBD1. Germline V CDR1 and CDR2: MNHNY, SVGAGI (reference sequence). The CDR3 has 15 residues. J lost 9 bases, V lost 5 bases, and 7 bases had no gene match. In DNA, the CDR3 is TGTGCCAGCAGTGTTTCGACAGGGGGCTCTTCACCCCTCCACTTT. As protein: CASSVSTGGSSPLHF.

CDR3 DNA: TGTGCCAGCAGTTTTGCAGGGGCAGAGACCCAGTACTTC. Encoded protein: CASSFAGAETQYF. The chain has TRBV27 and TRBJ2-5; D possibly corresponds to TRBD1 (6 bases). The germline V gene encodes CDR1 MNHEY and CDR2 SMNVEV (reference sequence). V lost 3 bases to trimming and J lost 4 bases, with 9 bases between them. The CDR3 spans 13 residues.

The chain employs TRBV18 and TRBJ2-7; 7 nucleotides align to TRBD1. This CDR3 spans 17 amino acids. CDR1 and CDR2 (germline): KGHSH, LQKENI. V was pared by 1 base and J by 2 bases, with 11 bases of the junction left unmatched. This CDR3 reads CASSPRRQTGLPYEQYF. The CDR3 DNA sequence: TGTGCCAGCTCACCACGTCGTCAGACAGGGCTTCCCTACGAGCAGTACTTC.

V and J are TRBV28 and TRBJ2-3; D gene unclear. Trimming removed 2 bases at V and 4 bases at J, with 7 bases between. Germline assignment: CDR1 MDHEN and CDR2 SYDVKM. The CDR3 length is 13 residues. CDR3 amino acids: CASSLVVPDTQYF. In nucleotides, the CDR3 is TGTGCCAGCAGTTTAGTAGTTCCAGATACGCAGTATTTT.

V gene TRBV7-9 combines with J gene TRBJ2-5, with TRBD1 as a possible D gene (6 bases). V was shortened by 6 bases and J by 3 bases, with 11 bases between the two germline ends. From germline, CDR1 is SEHNR and CDR2 FQNEAQ (reference sequence). This CDR3 has 13 amino acids. This chain's CDR3 is CASRHREKETQYF. CDR3 coding DNA: TGTGCCAGCAGGCACAGGGAGAAAGAGACCCAGTACTTC.

This sequence joins TRBV2 and TRBJ2-3; D is possibly TRBD2 (6 bases). The germline gives CDR1 SNHLY, CDR2 FYNNEI. The CDR3 covers 17 residues. V gave up 0 bases and J gave up 4 bases, with 17 bases separating them. CDR3 region: CASSEASLGGPADTQYF. The DNA for the CDR3 is TGTGCCAGCAGTGAAGCTTCTCTGGGGGGACCGGCAGATACGCAGTATTTT.

The count of this clone is one. This chain uses TRBV5-1 with TRBJ1-6; TRBD1 matches 11 bases. With 4 bases clipped from V and 8 bases from J, the junction kept 2 bases outside the gene matches. CDR1 and CDR2 (germline): SGHRS, YFSETQ. The CDR3 spans 14 residues. CDR3 DNA: TGCGCCAGCAGCAGGACAGGGGGCGATTCACCCCTCCACTTT. This gives the protein CASSRTGGDSPLHF.

A single count supports this clone. Compared with germline, one end of the junction differs, possibly owing to a read error. The chain recombines TRBV5-1 with TRBJ2-7; D is undetermined. Germline CDR1 and CDR2: SGHRS and YFSETQ. This CDR3 contains 12 residues. The CDR3 DNA is TGTGCCAGCAGCCTTAGCTCCTACGAGCAGTACTTC. This codes for CASSLSSYEQYF.